This TCR beta chain was captured in a study of lymphopenia after photon versus proton radiotherapy. TCRdb's copy holds only in-frame clones and misses some; the assay was immunoSEQ multiplex PCR. The profile shows approximately 80,000 clones, around 88% of them singletons. Findings of the study overall: Only patients who died were analyzed for survival; proton advantage is unproven. Post-nadir diversity loss with photons came from oligoclonal expansion, particularly CD8+ Temra cells. Under photons, naive T cells and diversity fell while effector/memory populations rose.

Note on this clone: Its specificity is unknown.

Germline V CDR1 and CDR2: SGHDN, FVKESK. The length of the CDR3 is 12 residues. The V end lost 1 base, the J end lost 4 bases, and 3 bases lay between the germline ends. This clonotype was obtained from a man in his sixties with pancreatic cancer. This material consisted of peripheral blood, taken from a patient treated with proton-based radiotherapy. The rearrangement joins TRBV14 to TRBJ2-3; D gene unclear. The CDR3 DNA follows: TGTGCCAGCAGCCAAGTTCCAGATACGCAGTATTTT. It codes for CASSQVPDTQYF. The full variable domain, with the rest looked up from reference TRBV14 and TRBJ2-3, is EAGVTQFPSHSVIEKGQTVTLRCDPISGHDNLYWYRRVMGKEIKFLLHFVKESKQDESGMPNNRFLAERTGGTYSTLKVQPAELEDSGVYFCASSQVPDTQYFGPGTRLTVL.